This T cell receptor (beta chain) was recorded in a study of blood T cell repertoires in COVID-19. Study summary: The United States, Italy and Spain supplied acute and convalescent COVID-19 samples. Sources were T cells, B-cell-depleted T cells, or PBMCs; the material itself was cDNA or gDNA.

This CDR3 has 16 amino acids. The V segment lost 5 bases and the J segment 6 bases; nucleotides outside the gene matches: 14. The germline gives CDR1 SEHNR, CDR2 FQNEAQ (reference sequence). The authors' processing: Using reference gene primer amplification, nucleated cell counts were estimated. Some clones are missing from TCRdb's copy, which holds only in-frame ones; the method was immunoSEQ multiplex PCR. The V and J calls and clone size are taken from that table; D and trimming were inferred from the DNA. This sample carries over 110,000 clones, 80% of them seen once, and the ten largest clones take 3.5%.

The sequence derives from a man aged 65 to 79 who had recovered from COVID-19. Specimen: peripheral blood. The chain carries TRBV7-9 and TRBJ2-7; 9 bases are a match to TRBD1. The CDR3 DNA reads as TGTGCCAGCAGCCTACACACAGGGGGCACTGCCGGCGAGCAGTACTTC. Its translation: CASSLHTGGTAGEQYF.